This record concerns one T cell receptor (beta chain) sequence. The CDR3 extends over 17 amino acids. Trimming removed 0 bases at V and 4 bases at J, with 19 bases between. Germline V gene data show CDR1 as SGDLS and CDR2 as YYNGEE. The repertoire was sequenced with immunoSEQ multiplex PCR; TCRdb's copy has only in-frame clones and lacks some. Found here are around 15,000 clones, roughly four fifths of them singletons; the top ten hold approximately 20%. This sample was included in a study of blood T cell repertoires in COVID-19. Sequences were obtained from peripheral blood. The receptor comes from a man older than 75 with active COVID-19. This chain links TRBV9 with TRBJ2-5, with D possibly matching TRBD1 (6 bases). CDR3 nucleotide sequence: TGTGCCAGCAGCGTAGTTACCCCAGGGGAGAGAGTAGAGACCCAGTACTTC. It specifies CASSVVTPGERVETQYF.